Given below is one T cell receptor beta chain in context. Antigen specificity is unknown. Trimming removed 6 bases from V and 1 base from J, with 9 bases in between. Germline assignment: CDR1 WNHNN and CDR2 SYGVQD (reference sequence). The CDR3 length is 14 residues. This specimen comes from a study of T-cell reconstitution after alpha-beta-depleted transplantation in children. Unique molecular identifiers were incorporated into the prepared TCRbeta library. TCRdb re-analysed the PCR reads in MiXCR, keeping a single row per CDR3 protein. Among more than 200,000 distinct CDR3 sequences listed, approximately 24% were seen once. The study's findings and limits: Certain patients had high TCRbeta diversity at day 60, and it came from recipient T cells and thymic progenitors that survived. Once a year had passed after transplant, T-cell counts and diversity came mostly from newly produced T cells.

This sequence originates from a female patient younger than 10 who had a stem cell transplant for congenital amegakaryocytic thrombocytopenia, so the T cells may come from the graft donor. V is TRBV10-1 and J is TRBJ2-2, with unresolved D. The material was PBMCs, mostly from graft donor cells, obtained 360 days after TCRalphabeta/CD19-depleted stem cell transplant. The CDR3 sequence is CASSALLNTGELFF. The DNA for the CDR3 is TGCGCCAGCAGCGCATTACTGAACACCGGGGAGCTGTTTTTT.